Below, 21 T cell receptor beta chains from the same sample are listed, as sequenced in a study of breast tumors, draining lymph nodes, adjacent tissues. TCRdb re-called the multiplex PCR reads through MiXCR, storing one row per CDR3 protein. Among 120,000 or so distinct CDR3 sequences listed, around 20% were seen once. Samples came from axillary lymph nodes draining the breast cancer. Source material: axillary lymph node tissue. The receptor set was obtained from a female donor with breast cancer. Some clones in this sample may be carry-over from other donors' samples.

A word on this clonotype: A much larger clone is a single base away; this may be a read error. CDR3 sequence reads: CASSHSSGTVAQYF. CDR3 coding DNA: TGTGCCAGTAGTCACTCTAGCGGCACTGTGGCCCAGTACTTC. This chain joins TRBV19 and TRBJ2-5; TRBD2 aligns across 7 bases. With V trimmed by 5 bases and J by 9 bases, 12 bases remained unmatched. Germline V CDR1 and CDR2: LNHDA, SQIVND (reference sequence). CDR3 length: 14 amino acids.

The chain links TRBV6-5 to TRBJ2-1; TRBD2 is a possible D gene (5 bases). The CDR3 sequence is 16 residues long. Per germline, CDR1 MNHEY and CDR2 SVGAGI. The V and J ends lost 0 bases and 7 bases respectively, with 16 bases between them. This chain's CDR3 is CASSYSDFLDRNEQFF. The CDR3 nucleotides read TGTGCCAGCAGTTACTCGGACTTTCTGGACCGAAATGAGCAGTTCTTC.

This clonotype came up many times. This chain uses TRBV5-1 with TRBJ1-4; the D is unclear. CDR3 length equals 14 residues. V dropped 4 bases and J dropped 4 bases, with 11 bases sitting between them. Germline V gene lookup returns CDR1 SGHRS and CDR2 YFSETQ. CDR3 coding DNA: TGCGCCAGCAGCCACAGCTCCCTTAATGAAAAACTGTTTTTT. This sequence encodes CASSHSSLNEKLFF.

This clonotype was seen repeatedly, ten times or more. The chain uses TRBV6-1 and TRBJ1-5; D remains unclear. V was shortened by 2 bases and J by 5 bases, with 7 bases between the two germline ends. In germline, CDR1 is MNHNS, CDR2 SASEGT. The CDR3 extends over 13 amino acids. The DNA for the CDR3 is TGTGCCAGCAGTGAATGGTCCTATCAGCCCCAGCATTTT. Translation gives CASSEWSYQPQHF.

This clonotype has at least ten counts. The chain is built from TRBV27 and TRBJ2-7; D may be TRBD2 (6 bases). CDR3 size: 15 residues. V was cut by 2 bases and J by 0 bases, with 11 bases left in between. CDR1 MNHEY and CDR2 SMNVEV come from the germline V gene (reference sequence). Written as DNA, the CDR3 is TGTGCCAGCAGTTTAAGGCGGGAACCCTCCTACGAGCAGTACTTC. Its protein is CASSLRREPSYEQYF.

This clonotype has a count of ten or more. The rearrangement joins TRBV7-2 to TRBJ1-6; no reliable D call. Germline CDR1 reads SGHTA; CDR2 reads FQGNSA. The V and J ends lost 3 bases and 7 bases respectively, with 10 bases between them. The CDR3 spans 14 residues. The DNA for the CDR3 is TGTGCCAGCAGCTTTAGTAGGGTAAATTCACCCCTCCACTTT. Its translation is CASSFSRVNSPLHF.

This clonotype was observed at least ten times. This chain links TRBV3-1 with TRBJ1-2, with a possible D match to TRBD1 (5 bases). CDR3 length: 14 amino acids. CDR1 LGHDT and CDR2 YNNKEL come from the germline V gene (reference sequence). The V end was cut by 0 bases, the J end by 7 bases, with 12 bases between. CDR3 bases: TGTGCCAGCAGCCAAGATTACGGGGACGGTGGCTACACCTTC. The encoded protein is CASSQDYGDGGYTF.

A remark on this clonotype: A single base separates this from a much larger clone, so it may be a read error. The chain joins TRBV3-1 to TRBJ2-1, with a weak D call TRBD1 (5 bases). The CDR3 has 13 amino acids. V dropped 4 bases and J dropped 4 bases, with 8 bases sitting between them. Germline CDR1 is LGHDT and CDR2 is YNNKEL (reference sequence). CDR3: CASSRAGYNEQFF. Written as DNA, the CDR3 is TGTGCCAGCAGCCGCGCAGGGTACAATGAGCAGTTCTTC.

This clonotype occurred many times. V usage is TRBV7-3 and J usage is TRBJ1-2, with 8 bases that match TRBD1. The trim removed 5 bases at V and 4 bases at J, leaving 3 bases unmatched. The CDR3 runs to 13 residues. Germline loops: CDR1 SGHTA, CDR2 FQGTGA. The DNA of the CDR3 is TGTGCCAGCAGCGAACAGGGGGGCTATGGCTACACCTTC. Protein sequence: CASSEQGGYGYTF.

This clonotype has at least ten counts. V usage is TRBV10-3 and J usage is TRBJ1-3, with D perhaps matching TRBD1 (6 bases). The germline V gene has CDR1 ENHRY and CDR2 SYGVKD. V gave up 5 bases and J gave up 2 bases, with 13 bases separating them. CDR3 size: 15 residues. CDR3 sequence (DNA): TGTGCCATCAGTCTAGGGGGACAAACTGGAAACACCATATATTTT. It encodes CAISLGGQTGNTIYF.

This clonotype was picked up many times. The rearrangement uses TRBV6-2 or TRBV6-3 and TRBJ2-7; perhaps TRBD1 as D (5 bases). Germline V gives CDR1 MNHEY, CDR2 SVGEGT. V was pared by 6 bases and J by 2 bases, with 8 bases between. The CDR3 is 12 residues long. In DNA, the CDR3 is TGTGCCAGCAGGGACACCACCTACGAGCAGTACTTC. Encoded protein: CASRDTTYEQYF.

This clonotype came up a few times. The chain uses TRBV20-1 and TRBJ1-5; the match to TRBD1 covers 12 bases. The germline gives CDR1 DFQATT, CDR2 SNEGSKA (reference sequence). The CDR3 length is 14 residues. The junction had 5 bases not matched to a gene; V was cut back by 4 bases and J by 7 bases. The CDR3: CSATAGTGGQPQHF. DNA of the CDR3: TGCAGTGCTACGGCCGGGACAGGGGGCCAGCCCCAGCATTTT.

This clonotype was recorded at least ten times. The chain couples TRBV7-2 to TRBJ2-2; TRBD2 matches at 7 bases. The germline gives CDR1 SGHTA, CDR2 FQGNSA. V was pared by 5 bases and J by 6 bases, with 15 bases of the junction left unmatched. The CDR3 spans 17 residues. Written as DNA, the CDR3 is TGTGCCAGCAGCCGGGGGAGCGGGGTTAATAGTGCCGGGGAGCTGTTTTTT. It is translated as CASSRGSGVNSAGELFF.

There are many counts of this clonotype. V usage is TRBV5-1 and J usage is TRBJ1-2; TRBD1 matches 11 bases. The CDR3 has 14 amino acids. Germline trimming cut 4 bases from V and 6 bases from J; bases unmatched to any gene: 5. CDR1 is SGHRS, CDR2 YFSETQ, per germline. CDR3 nucleotides: TGCGCCAGCAGCGCGGACAGGGGGCTCGATGGCTACACCTTC. It is translated as CASSADRGLDGYTF.

This clonotype was counted many times. The chain is built from TRBV7-3 and TRBJ2-5; TRBD2 agrees at 9 bases. Germline V CDR1 and CDR2: SGHTA, FQGTGA. The trim removed 1 base at V and 4 bases at J, leaving 4 bases unmatched. The CDR3 runs to 15 residues. CDR3 nucleotide sequence: TGTGCCAGCAGCTTAAGCGGGGGGGCAGGAGAGACCCAGTACTTC. It translates to CASSLSGGAGETQYF.

This clonotype was observed a few times. The gene calls are TRBV28 and TRBJ2-5; the match to TRBD2 covers 7 bases. Germline V lookup: CDR1 MDHEN, CDR2 SYDVKM. The V and J ends lost 5 bases and 5 bases, in that order; junction bases with no gene match: 8. This CDR3 has 14 residues. The DNA for the CDR3 is TGTGCCAGCAGTATCCGGACCGGGAGGGAGACCCAGTACTTC. Protein product: CASSIRTGRETQYF.

This clonotype was observed at least ten times. V gene TRBV5-1 combines with J gene TRBJ2-2; 8 nucleotides match TRBD1. The CDR3 has 16 residues. J lost 1 base, V lost 1 base, and 3 bases had no gene match. CDR1 SGHRS and CDR2 YFSETQ come from the germline V gene. The CDR3 DNA is TGCGCCAGCAGCTTGTTAGGACAGGGGAACACCGGGGAGCTGTTTTTT. It is translated as CASSLLGQGNTGELFF. The full variable domain, its missing parts supplied by reference TRBV5-1 and TRBJ2-2, is KAGVTQTPRYLIKTRGQQVTLSCSPISGHRSVSWYQQTPGQGLQFLFEYFSETQRNKGNFPGRFSGRQFSNSRSEMNVSTLELGDSALYLCASSLLGQGNTGELFFGEGSRLTVL.

This clonotype was detected many times. The chain links TRBV6-1 to TRBJ1-6; the D gene is possibly TRBD1 (6 bases). V was trimmed by 2 bases and J by 11 bases, leaving 22 bases between them. The CDR3 runs 17 residues. Germline CDR1 MNHNS, CDR2 SASEGT. CDR3 protein: CASSERVGGQRTPPLHF. The CDR3 coding sequence is TGTGCCAGCAGTGAAAGGGTGGGTGGACAGCGGACTCCACCCCTCCACTTT.

To note about this clonotype: This may arise from a read error, as a much more abundant clone is one base away. V usage is TRBV19 and J usage is TRBJ2-2, with D possibly called TRBD1 or TRBD2 (6 bases each). This CDR3 is built from 16 residues. The germline V gene encodes CDR1 LNHDA and CDR2 SQIVND (reference sequence). Trimming shortened V by 4 bases and J by 4 bases, and 16 bases separated the two germline ends. The CDR3 DNA reads TGTGCCAGTAGTAGGGGGGCAGGACGAGGCACCGGGGAGCTGTTTTTT. Protein product: CASSRGAGRGTGELFF.

This clonotype has ten or more counts. The genes are TRBV4-2 and TRBJ2-3, with TRBD2 as a possible D gene (5 bases). V was trimmed by 2 bases and J by 3 bases, leaving 6 bases between them. This CDR3 has 13 amino acids. Germline V lookup: CDR1 LGHNA, CDR2 YNFKEQ. CDR3 protein: CASSQQRTDTQYF. DNA of the CDR3: TGTGCCAGCAGCCAACAGCGGACAGATACGCAGTATTTT.

A word on this clonotype: This may stem from a read error, because a much larger clone lies one nucleotide away. No conserved phenylalanine or tryptophan ends this CDR3, so it is likely a read error. The chain combines TRBV6-1 with TRBJ1-2, with 7 nucleotides matching TRBD1. From germline, CDR1 is MNHNS and CDR2 SASEGT. This CDR3 region has 14 residues. After removal of 2 bases from V and 4 bases from J, the junction contained 4 bases not matched to a gene. The CDR3 coding sequence is TGTGCCAGCAGTGAATCAGGGGGAGGCTATGGCTACACCTCC. This gives the protein CASSESGGGYGYTS.